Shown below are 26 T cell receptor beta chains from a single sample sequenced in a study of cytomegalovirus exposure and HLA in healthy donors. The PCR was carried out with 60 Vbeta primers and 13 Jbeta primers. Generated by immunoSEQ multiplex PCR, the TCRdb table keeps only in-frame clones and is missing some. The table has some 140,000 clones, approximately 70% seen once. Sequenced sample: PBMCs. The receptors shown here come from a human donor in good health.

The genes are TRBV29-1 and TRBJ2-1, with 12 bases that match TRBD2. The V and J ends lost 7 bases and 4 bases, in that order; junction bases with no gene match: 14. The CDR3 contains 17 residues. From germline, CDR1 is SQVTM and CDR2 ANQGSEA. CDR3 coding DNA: TGCAGCGGGGAGCTAGCGGGAGGGCCTGTCACGTACAATGAGCAGTTCTTC. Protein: CSGELAGGPVTYNEQFF.

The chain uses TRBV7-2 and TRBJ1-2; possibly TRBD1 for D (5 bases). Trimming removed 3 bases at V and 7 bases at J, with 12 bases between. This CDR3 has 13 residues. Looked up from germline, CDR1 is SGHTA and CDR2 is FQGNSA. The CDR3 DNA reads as TGTGCCAGCAGCTTGGGCAGGGAGGGTGGCTACACCTTC. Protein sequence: CASSLGREGGYTF.

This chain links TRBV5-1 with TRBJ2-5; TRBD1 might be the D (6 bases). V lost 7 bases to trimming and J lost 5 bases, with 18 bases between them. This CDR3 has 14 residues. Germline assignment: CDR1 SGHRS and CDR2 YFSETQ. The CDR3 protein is CASGERQAAETQYF. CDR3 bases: TGCGCCAGCGGCGAAAGACAGGCAGCGGAGACCCAGTACTTC.

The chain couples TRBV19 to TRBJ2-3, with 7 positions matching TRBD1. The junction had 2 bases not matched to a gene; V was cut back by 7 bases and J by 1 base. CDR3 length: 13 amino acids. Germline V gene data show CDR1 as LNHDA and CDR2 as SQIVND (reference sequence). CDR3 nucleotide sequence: TGTGCCAGTACCACAGGGGGCACAGATACGCAGTATTTT. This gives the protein CASTTGGTDTQYF.

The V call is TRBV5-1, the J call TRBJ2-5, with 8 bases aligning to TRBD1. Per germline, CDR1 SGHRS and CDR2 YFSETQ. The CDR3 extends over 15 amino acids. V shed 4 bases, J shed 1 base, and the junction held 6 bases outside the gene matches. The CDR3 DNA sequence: TGCGCCAGCAGCACCGGACAGGGCCTCCAAGAGACCCAGTACTTC. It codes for CASSTGQGLQETQYF.

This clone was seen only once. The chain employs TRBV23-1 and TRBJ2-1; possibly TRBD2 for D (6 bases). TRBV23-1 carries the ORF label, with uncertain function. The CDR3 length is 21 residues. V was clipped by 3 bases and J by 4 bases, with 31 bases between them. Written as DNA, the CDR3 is TGCGCCAGCAGTCACCCGCGGGGAGTCGGACAAAGTGCTTCGGCGTACAATGAGCAGTTCTTC. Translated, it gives CASSHPRGVGQSASAYNEQFF.

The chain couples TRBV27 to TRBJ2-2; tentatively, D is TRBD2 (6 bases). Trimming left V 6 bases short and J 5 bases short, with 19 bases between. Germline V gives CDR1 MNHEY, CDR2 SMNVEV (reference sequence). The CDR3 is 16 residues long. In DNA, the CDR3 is TGTGCCAGCAGCTCCATCGGACGGGGGAAGACCGGGGAGCTGTTTTTT. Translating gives CASSSIGRGKTGELFF.

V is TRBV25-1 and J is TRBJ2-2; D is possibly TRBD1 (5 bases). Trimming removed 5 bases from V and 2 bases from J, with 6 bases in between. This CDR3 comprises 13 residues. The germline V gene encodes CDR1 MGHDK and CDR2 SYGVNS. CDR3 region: CASSQGNTGELFF. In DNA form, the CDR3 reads TGTGCCAGCAGTCAGGGTAACACCGGGGAGCTGTTTTTT.

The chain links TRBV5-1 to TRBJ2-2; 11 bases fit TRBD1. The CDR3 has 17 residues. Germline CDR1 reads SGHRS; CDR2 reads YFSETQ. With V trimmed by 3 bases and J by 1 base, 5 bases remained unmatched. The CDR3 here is CASSWTGGPQNTGELFF. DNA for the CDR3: TGCGCCAGCAGCTGGACAGGGGGCCCCCAGAACACCGGGGAGCTGTTTTTT.

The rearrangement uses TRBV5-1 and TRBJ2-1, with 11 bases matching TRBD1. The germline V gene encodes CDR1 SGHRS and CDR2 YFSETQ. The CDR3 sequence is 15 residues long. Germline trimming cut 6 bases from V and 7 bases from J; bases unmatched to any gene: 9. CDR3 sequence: CASIRGGQGGNEQFF. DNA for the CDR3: TGCGCCAGCATCCGGGGGGGACAGGGGGGGAATGAGCAGTTCTTC.

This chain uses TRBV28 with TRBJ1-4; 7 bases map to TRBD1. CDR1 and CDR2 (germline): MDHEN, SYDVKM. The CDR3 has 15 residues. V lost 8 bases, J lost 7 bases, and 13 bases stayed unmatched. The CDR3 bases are TGTGCCAGCCGGACCCTCGACAGGGTTGGTGAAAAACTGTTTTTT. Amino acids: CASRTLDRVGEKLFF. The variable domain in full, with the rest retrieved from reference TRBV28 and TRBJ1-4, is DVKVTQSSRYLVKRTGEKVFLECVQDMDHENMFWYRQDPGLGLRLIYFSYDVKMKEKGDIPEGYSVSREKKERFSLILESASTNQTSMYLCASRTLDRVGEKLFFGSGTQLSVL.

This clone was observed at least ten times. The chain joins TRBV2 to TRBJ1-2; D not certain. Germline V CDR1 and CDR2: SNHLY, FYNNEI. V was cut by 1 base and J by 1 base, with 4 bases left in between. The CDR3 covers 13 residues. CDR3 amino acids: CASSEDGNYGYTF. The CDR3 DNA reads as TGTGCCAGCAGTGAAGACGGTAACTATGGCTACACCTTC.

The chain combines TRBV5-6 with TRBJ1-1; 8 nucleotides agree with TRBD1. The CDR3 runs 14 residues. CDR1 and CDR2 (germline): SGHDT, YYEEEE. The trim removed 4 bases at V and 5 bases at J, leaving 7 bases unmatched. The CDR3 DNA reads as TGTGCCAGCAGCGGCAGGGGGCGCCGGACTGAAGCTTTCTTT. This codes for CASSGRGRRTEAFF.

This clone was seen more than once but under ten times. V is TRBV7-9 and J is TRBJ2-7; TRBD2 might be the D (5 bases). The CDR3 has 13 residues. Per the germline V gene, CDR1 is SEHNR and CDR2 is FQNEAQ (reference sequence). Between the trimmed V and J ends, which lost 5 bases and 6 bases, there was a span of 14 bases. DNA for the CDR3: TGTGCCAGCAGCGCTGCGGGTAAGGGCGAGCAGTACTTC. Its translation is CASSAAGKGEQYF.

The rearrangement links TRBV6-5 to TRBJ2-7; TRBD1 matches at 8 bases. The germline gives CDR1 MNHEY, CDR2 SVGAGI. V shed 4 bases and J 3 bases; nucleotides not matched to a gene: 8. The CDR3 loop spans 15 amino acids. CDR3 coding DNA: TGTGCCAGCAGTTCCCGGGACAGGAATTTCTACGAGCAGTACTTC. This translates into CASSSRDRNFYEQYF.

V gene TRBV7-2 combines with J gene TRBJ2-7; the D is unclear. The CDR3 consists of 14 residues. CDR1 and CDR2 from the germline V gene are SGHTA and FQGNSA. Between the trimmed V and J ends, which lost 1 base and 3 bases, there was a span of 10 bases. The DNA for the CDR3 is TGTGCCAGCAGCTTAGGGAGTCCGGTCTACGAGCAGTACTTC. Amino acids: CASSLGSPVYEQYF.

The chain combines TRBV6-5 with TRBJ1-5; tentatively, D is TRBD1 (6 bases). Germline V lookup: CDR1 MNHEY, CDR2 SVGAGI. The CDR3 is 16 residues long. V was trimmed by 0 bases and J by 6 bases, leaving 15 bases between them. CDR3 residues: CASSYSDEGGGQPQHF. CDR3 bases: TGTGCCAGCAGTTACTCGGATGAAGGGGGGGGTCAGCCCCAGCATTTT.

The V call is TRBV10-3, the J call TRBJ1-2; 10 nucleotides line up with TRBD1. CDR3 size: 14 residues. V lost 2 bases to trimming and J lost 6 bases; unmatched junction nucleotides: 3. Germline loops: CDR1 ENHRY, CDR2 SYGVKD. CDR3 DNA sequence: TGTGCCATCAGTGAGGACAGGGGGCGAAATGGCTACACCTTC. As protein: CAISEDRGRNGYTF.

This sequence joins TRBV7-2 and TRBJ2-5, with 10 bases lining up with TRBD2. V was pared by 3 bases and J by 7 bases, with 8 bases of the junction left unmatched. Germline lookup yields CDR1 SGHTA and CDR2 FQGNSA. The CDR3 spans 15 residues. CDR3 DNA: TGTGCCAGCAGCTTGTCAGCGGGAGGGCCGGGGACCCAGTACTTC. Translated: CASSLSAGGPGTQYF.

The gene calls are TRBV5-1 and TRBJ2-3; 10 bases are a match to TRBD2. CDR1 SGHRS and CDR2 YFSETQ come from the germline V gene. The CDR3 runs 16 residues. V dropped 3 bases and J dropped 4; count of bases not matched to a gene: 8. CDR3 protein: CASSSPSGSFADTQYF. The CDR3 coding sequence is TGCGCCAGCAGCTCTCCTAGCGGGAGCTTCGCAGATACGCAGTATTTT.

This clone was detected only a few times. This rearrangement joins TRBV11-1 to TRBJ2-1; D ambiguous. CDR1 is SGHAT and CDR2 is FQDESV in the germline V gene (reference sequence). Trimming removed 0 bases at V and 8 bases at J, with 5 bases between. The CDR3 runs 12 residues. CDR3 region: CASSLASYEQFF. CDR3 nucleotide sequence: TGTGCCAGCAGCTTAGCGTCCTATGAGCAGTTCTTC.

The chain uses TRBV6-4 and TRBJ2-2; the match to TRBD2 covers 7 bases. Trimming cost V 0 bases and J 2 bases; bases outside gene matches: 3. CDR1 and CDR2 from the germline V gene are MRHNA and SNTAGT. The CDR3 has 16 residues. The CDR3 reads CASSDSGTTNTGELFF. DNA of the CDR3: TGTGCCAGCAGTGACTCAGGGACTACAAACACCGGGGAGCTGTTTTTT.

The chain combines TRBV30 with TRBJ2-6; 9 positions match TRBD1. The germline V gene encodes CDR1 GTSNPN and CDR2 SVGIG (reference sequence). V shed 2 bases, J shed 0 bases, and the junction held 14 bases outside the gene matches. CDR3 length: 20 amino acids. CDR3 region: CAWSTRTGQGNRSGANVLTF. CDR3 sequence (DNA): TGTGCCTGGAGTACCCGCACGGGACAGGGTAATCGCTCTGGGGCCAACGTCCTGACTTTC.

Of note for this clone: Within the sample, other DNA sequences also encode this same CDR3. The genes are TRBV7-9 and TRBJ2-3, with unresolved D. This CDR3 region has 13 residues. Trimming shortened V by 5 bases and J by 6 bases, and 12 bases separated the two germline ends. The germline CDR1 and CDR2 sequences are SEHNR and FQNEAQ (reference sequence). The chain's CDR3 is CASSPRGPDTQYF. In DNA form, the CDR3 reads TGTGCCAGCAGCCCCCGAGGCCCGGATACGCAGTATTTT.

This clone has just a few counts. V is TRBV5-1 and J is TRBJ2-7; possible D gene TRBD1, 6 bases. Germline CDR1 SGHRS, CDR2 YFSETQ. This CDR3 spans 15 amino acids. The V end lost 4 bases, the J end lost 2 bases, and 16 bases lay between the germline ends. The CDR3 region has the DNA TGCGCCAGCAGCCGGACAGAGGCAATTGCCTACGAGCAGTACTTC. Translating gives CASSRTEAIAYEQYF.

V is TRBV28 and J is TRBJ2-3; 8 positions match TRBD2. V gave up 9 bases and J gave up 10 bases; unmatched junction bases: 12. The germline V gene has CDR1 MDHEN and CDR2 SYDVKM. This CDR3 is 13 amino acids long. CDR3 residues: CASLPGLGRAQYF. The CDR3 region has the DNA TGTGCCAGTCTTCCCGGGCTCGGGAGGGCGCAGTATTTT.